The sequence of this T cell receptor beta chain was determined in a study of vaccination and CD4 T cells after COVID-19. On the study more broadly: After nasal swab PCR-confirmed SARS-CoV-2, several convalescents had mild disease and one severe. Post-COVID specimens were obtained a median about 97 days after diagnosis (range 35 to 161).

Treatment defined: roughly 10-day PBMC culture with coronavirus spike peptide pools or control peptides (ViraFEST assay). Details on this clonotype: Its antigen is unknown.

The Oncomine TCR Beta short-read assay was applied to DNA of cultured CD4+ T cells. One entry per CDR3 protein, called by TCRdb with MiXCR from the PCR reads. The repertoire includes about 10,000 distinct CDR3 sequences, roughly 47% of them detected once, and 36% sits in the top ten. This CDR3 is 15 amino acids long. Looked up from germline, CDR1 is SNHLY and CDR2 is FYNNEI. Trimming removed 7 bases from V and 8 bases from J, with 23 bases in between. The clonotype originates from a human donor who had recovered from COVID-19. This sequence joins TRBV2 and TRBJ1-2; tentative D call: TRBD1 (5 bases). Sequencing was done on a sample of CD4+ T cells from blood, cultured in vitro. Here the CDR3 reads CASTPREGSSGGYTF. The CDR3, as DNA: TGTGCCAGCACGCCTCGGGAGGGGTCATCGGGCGGCTACACCTTC.